Following are 15 T cell receptor beta chains from one sample sequenced in a study of cytomegalovirus exposure and HLA in healthy donors. PCR involved 60 Vbeta and 13 Jbeta primers. Some clones are missing from TCRdb's copy, which holds only in-frame ones; the method was immunoSEQ multiplex PCR. The table lists about 31,000 clones, 80% to 90% of them singletons. Material for sequencing was PBMCs. The source is a boy aged 10-17 years in good health and CMV-seronegative.

This chain uses TRBV5-4 with TRBJ2-7; D may be TRBD1 (5 bases). V was trimmed by 4 bases and J by 4 bases, leaving 21 bases between them. The CDR3 is 16 amino acids. The germline V gene encodes CDR1 SGHNT and CDR2 YYREEE (reference sequence). The CDR3 DNA sequence: TGTGCCAGCAGCCTGGACGGTTCGGGCAGGGTGTACGAGCAGTACTTC. Its translation is CASSLDGSGRVYEQYF.

CDR3 in amino acids: CASSVEAGHTGELFF. The CDR3 nucleotides read TGTGCCAGCAGTGTGGAGGCCGGTCACACCGGGGAGCTGTTTTTT. The gene calls are TRBV6-4 and TRBJ2-2, with a tentative D call TRBD2 (5 bases). This CDR3 region has 15 residues. Trimming removed 4 bases from V and 3 bases from J, with 12 bases in between. CDR1 and CDR2 from the germline V gene are MRHNA and SNTAGT.

V usage is TRBV9 and J usage is TRBJ1-2, with TRBD1 as a possible D gene (5 bases). The germline gives CDR1 SGDLS, CDR2 YYNGEE. CDR3 length: 15 residues. Trimming shortened V by 0 bases and J by 0 bases, and 9 bases separated the two germline ends. CDR3 DNA sequence: TGTGCCAGCAGCGTAGCCCTGGGGCCTAACTATGGCTACACCTTC. Protein: CASSVALGPNYGYTF.

Worth noting for this clone: The DNA is left out, because the CDR3 cannot be placed on it with certainty; the CDR3 is given as TCRdb lists it. The chain combines TRBV7-9 with TRBJ1-3. Ends included, the CDR3 has 19 residues. Germline V gene data show CDR1 as SEHNR and CDR2 as FQNEAQ (reference sequence). CDR3 amino acids: CASSLFLFYGGVSGNTIYF.

This rearrangement joins TRBV9 to TRBJ2-1; 10 nucleotides align to TRBD2. The germline V gene encodes CDR1 SGDLS and CDR2 YYNGEE. Trimming took 1 base from V and 3 from J; bases not matched to a gene: 1. The CDR3 loop spans 15 amino acids. For the CDR3, the DNA is TGTGCCAGCAGCGTATTAGCGGGGGGCTACAATGAGCAGTTCTTC. This encodes CASSVLAGGYNEQFF.

This clone appeared a single time. This chain connects TRBV11-2 to TRBJ1-5; D may be TRBD1 (6 bases). V lost 3 bases and J lost 6, with 12 bases in between. Germline loops: CDR1 SGHAT, CDR2 FQNNGV. The CDR3 covers 14 residues. The CDR3 nucleotides are TGTGCCAGCAGCTTGATAGGGGGGGGTCAGCCCCAGCATTTT. Protein: CASSLIGGGQPQHF.

This clone came up a few times. The chain employs TRBV14 and TRBJ1-3; a possible D gene is TRBD1 (5 bases). This CDR3 has 14 residues. Trimming removed 5 bases from V and 1 base from J, with 9 bases in between. Germline CDR1 is SGHDN and CDR2 is FVKESK. The CDR3 spells CASSARGSGNTIYF. CDR3 nucleotide sequence: TGTGCCAGCAGCGCAAGGGGTTCTGGAAACACCATATATTTT. The whole variable domain, filled in from reference TRBV14 and TRBJ1-3, reads EAGVTQFPSHSVIEKGQTVTLRCDPISGHDNLYWYRRVMGKEIKFLLHFVKESKQDESGMPNNRFLAERTGGTYSTLKVQPAELEDSGVYFCASSARGSGNTIYFGEGSWLTVV.

The chain uses TRBV7-7 and TRBJ1-6; maybe TRBD1 (5 bases). The CDR3 has 15 residues. The V and J ends lost 1 base and 11 bases respectively, with 15 bases between them. The germline V gene has CDR1 SSHAT and CDR2 FNYEAQ (reference sequence). The CDR3 DNA follows: TGTGCCAGCAGCTTAGAATACGGTAAGGGGCCACCCCTCCACTTT. Protein sequence: CASSLEYGKGPPLHF.

The CDR3 protein is CASSPQVQETQYF. The CDR3 coding sequence is TGCGCCAGCAGCCCCCAGGTCCAAGAGACCCAGTACTTC. This sequence joins TRBV5-1 and TRBJ2-5; D is unclear. V lost 4 bases, J lost 1 base, and 8 bases lay in between. CDR1 SGHRS and CDR2 YFSETQ come from the germline V gene. The CDR3 runs 13 residues.

The chain uses TRBV27 and TRBJ1-1, with a weak D call TRBD1 (5 bases). The CDR3 spans 14 residues. CDR1 and CDR2 (germline): MNHEY, SMNVEV (reference sequence). Deletions cut 3 bases from V and 5 bases from J, with 13 bases between. Here the CDR3 DNA reads TGTGCCAGCAGTTTCGGTTCTGGGGGGACTGAAGCTTTCTTT. Amino acid sequence: CASSFGSGGTEAFF.

The genes are TRBV19 and TRBJ2-6, with 8 positions matching TRBD1. From germline, CDR1 is LNHDA and CDR2 SQIVND (reference sequence). The CDR3 is 19 residues long. V shed 5 bases and J 0 bases; nucleotides not matched to a gene: 12. The CDR3 DNA sequence: TGTGCCAGTAGTCGGACAGGGCAAGTCTTTAGCTCTGGGGCCAACGTCCTGACTTTC. This encodes CASSRTGQVFSSGANVLTF.

The J gene is TRBJ1-5, the V gene TRBV28; no firm D call. The CDR3 is 14 residues long. In germline, CDR1 is MDHEN, CDR2 SYDVKM. V was shortened by 9 bases and J by 6 bases, with 18 bases between the two germline ends. Written as DNA, the CDR3 is TGTGCCAGAACCCCGCGGTGGAGCTGTCAGCCCCAGCATTTT. Amino acids: CARTPRWSCQPQHF.

The chain employs TRBV7-2 and TRBJ1-2; 7 bases line up with TRBD1. The CDR3 has 15 residues. The V and J ends lost 1 base and 6 bases, in that order; junction bases with no gene match: 8. Germline CDR1 and CDR2: SGHTA and FQGNSA. The CDR3 DNA is TGTGCCAGCAGCTTAGTAGGGACAGACCCAAATGGCTACACCTTC. Amino acid sequence: CASSLVGTDPNGYTF.

The rearrangement joins TRBV4-1 to TRBJ1-2; TRBD1 matches 8 bases. CDR3 length: 15 residues. Germline-derived CDR1 and CDR2 are MGHRA and YSYEKL. The V segment lost 1 base and the J segment 5 bases; nucleotides outside the gene matches: 6. In DNA, the CDR3 is TGCGCCAGCAGCCAAGCGGACAGGGCAGTATATGGCTACACCTTC. Translating it yields CASSQADRAVYGYTF.

The chain employs TRBV7-6 and TRBJ1-2; 8 nucleotides line up with TRBD1. The length of the CDR3 is 17 residues. Germline V gene data show CDR1 as SGHVS and CDR2 as FNYEAQ. V lost 1 base to trimming and J lost 6 bases; unmatched junction nucleotides: 13. DNA for the CDR3: TGTGCCAGCAGCTTAGGCGCCGACAGTCGGGGACAGGATGGCTACACCTTC. Translated, it gives CASSLGADSRGQDGYTF.